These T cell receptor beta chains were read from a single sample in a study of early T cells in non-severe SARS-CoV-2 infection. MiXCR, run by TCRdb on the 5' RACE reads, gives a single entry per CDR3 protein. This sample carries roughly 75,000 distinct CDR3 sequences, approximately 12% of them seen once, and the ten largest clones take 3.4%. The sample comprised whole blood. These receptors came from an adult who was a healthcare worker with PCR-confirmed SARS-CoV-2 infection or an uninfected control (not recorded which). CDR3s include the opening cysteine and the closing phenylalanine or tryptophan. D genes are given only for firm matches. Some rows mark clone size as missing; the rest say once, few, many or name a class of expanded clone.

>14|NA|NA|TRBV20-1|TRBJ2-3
TGCAGCATGCTTTGGGGGAGAATCGCAGATACGCAGTATTTT
CSMLWGRIADTQYF
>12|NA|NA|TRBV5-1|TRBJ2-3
TGCGCCAGCAGCGAGAGCGGAGATACGCAGTATTTT
CASSESGDTQYF
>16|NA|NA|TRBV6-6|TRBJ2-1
TGTGCCAGCAGTTACTCCAGTCGCCCACCAATTAATGAGCAGTTCTTC
CASSYSSRPPINEQFF
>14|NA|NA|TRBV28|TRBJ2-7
TGTGCCAGCAGGGCAGACAGCGGGTCCTACGAGCAGTACTTC
CASRADSGSYEQYF
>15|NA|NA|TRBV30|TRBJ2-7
TGTGCCTGGAGCGAGGGGGACTACAGCTCCTACGAGCAGTACTTC
CAWSEGDYSSYEQYF
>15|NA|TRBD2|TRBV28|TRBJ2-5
TGTGCCAGCACCCCCAGCGGGAGGGCCCAAGAGACCCAGTACTTC
CASTPSGRAQETQYF
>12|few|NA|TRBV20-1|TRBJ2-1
TGCAGTGCTCGACCGGGACTCAATGAGCAGTTCTTC
CSARPGLNEQFF
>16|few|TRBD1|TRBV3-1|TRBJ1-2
TGTGCCAGCAGCCAAGGGACAGGGGGGCAAGTCGGTGGCTACACCTTC
CASSQGTGGQVGGYTF
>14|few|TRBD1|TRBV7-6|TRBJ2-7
TGTGCCAGCAGCACGGGACAGGGGGCTGGCGAGCAGTACTTC
CASSTGQGAGEQYF
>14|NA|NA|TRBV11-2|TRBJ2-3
TGTGCCAGCAGGAAAAGGGGGGAGCTAGATACGCAGTATTTT
CASRKRGELDTQYF
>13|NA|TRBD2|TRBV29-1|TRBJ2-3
TGCAGCGTGACTAGCGGCCCCACAGATACGCAGTATTTT
CSVTSGPTDTQYF
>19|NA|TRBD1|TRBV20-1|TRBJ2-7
TGCAGTGCTAGAAACCTCCGGGCAGGGGGTTCCTTAGCCTGGGACGAGCAGTACTTC
CSARNLRAGGSLAWDEQYF
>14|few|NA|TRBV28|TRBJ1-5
TGTGCCAGCAGTTCCGGGGCCCGCAATCAGCCCCAGCATTTT
CASSSGARNQPQHF
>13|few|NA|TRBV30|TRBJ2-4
TGTGCCTGGAGTGACGGGGCGTTAAACATTCAGTACTTC
CAWSDGALNIQYF
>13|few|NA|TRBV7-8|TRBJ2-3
TGTGCCAGCAGCTCTCATTCGGCAGATACGCAGTATTTT
CASSSHSADTQYF
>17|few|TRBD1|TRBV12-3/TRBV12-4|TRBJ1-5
TGTGCCAGCAGTCAGATAGGTTACAGGGGTTCCAATCAGCCCCAGCATTTT
CASSQIGYRGSNQPQHF
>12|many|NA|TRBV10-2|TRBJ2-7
TGCGCCAGCAGACCAGCTCAGGGGAGAGAGTACTTC
CASRPAQGREYF
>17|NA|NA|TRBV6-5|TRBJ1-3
TGTGCCAGCAGGACCCAGGGACCTTCGAGCTCTGGAAACACCATATATTTT
CASRTQGPSSSGNTIYF
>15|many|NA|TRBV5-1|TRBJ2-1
TGCGCCAGCAGCCCCCAGCGGGTCTCCTACAATGAGCAGTTCTTC
CASSPQRVSYNEQFF
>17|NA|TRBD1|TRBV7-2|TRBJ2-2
TGTGCCAGCAGCTTAGAACAGGGGGTGGTGTACACCGGGGAGCTGTTTTTT
CASSLEQGVVYTGELFF
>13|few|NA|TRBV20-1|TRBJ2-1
TGCAGTGCTAGAAAAGACAGCTTCAATGAGCAGTTCTTC
CSARKDSFNEQFF
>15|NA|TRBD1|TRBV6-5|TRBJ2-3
TGTGCCAGCAGATCTACAGGGGTCAGCACAGATACGCAGTATTTT
CASRSTGVSTDTQYF
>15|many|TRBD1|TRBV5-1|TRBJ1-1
TGCGCCAGCAGCTTCCAGGGGGCGCAGAACACTGAAGCTTTCTTT
CASSFQGAQNTEAFF
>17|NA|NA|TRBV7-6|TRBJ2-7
TGTGCCAGCAGCTTATTGAGCCGAGGCGGGACCTCCTACGAGCAGTACTTC
CASSLLSRGGTSYEQYF
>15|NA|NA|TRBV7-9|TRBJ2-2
TGTGCCAGCAGCGCCCGGGGCTTCGGGAGCGGGGAGCTGTTTTTT
CASSARGFGSGELFF
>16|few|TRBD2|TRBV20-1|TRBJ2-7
TGCAGTGCTCCGACTAGCGGGAGGGCCCTCGGACACGAGCAGTACTTC
CSAPTSGRALGHEQYF
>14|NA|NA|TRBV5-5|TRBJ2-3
TGTGCCAGCAGCTCTCTTGGGTTGGTAGATACGCAGTATTTT
CASSSLGLVDTQYF
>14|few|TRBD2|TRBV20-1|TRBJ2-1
TGCAGTACCCATAGCGGGGCTCAGTACAATGAGCAGTTCTTC
CSTHSGAQYNEQFF
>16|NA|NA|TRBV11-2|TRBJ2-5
TGTGCCAGCAGCTCCCTCGACAATGGGTTCCAAGAGACCCAGTACTTC
CASSSLDNGFQETQYF
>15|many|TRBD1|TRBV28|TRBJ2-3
TGTGCCAGCACCAGATCAAGTGGGTACAGGGGTACGCAGTATTTT
CASTRSSGYRGTQYF
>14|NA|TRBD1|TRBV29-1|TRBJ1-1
TGCAGCGCTGAGGGGACAGGGGGGCCGAATGAAGCTTTCTTT
CSAEGTGGPNEAFF
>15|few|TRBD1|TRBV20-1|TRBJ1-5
TGCAGTGCTAGAGAACCGGGACAGGGAAGACAGCCCCAGCATTTT
CSAREPGQGRQPQHF
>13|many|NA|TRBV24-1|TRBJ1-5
TGTGCCACCAGTGGAGACGGCAATCAGCCCCAGCATTTT
CATSGDGNQPQHF
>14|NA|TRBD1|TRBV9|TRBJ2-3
TGTGCCAGCAGCGGAAGACAGGGTATGGATACGCAGTATTTT
CASSGRQGMDTQYF
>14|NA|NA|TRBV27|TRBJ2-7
TGTGCCAGCAGTGGACCAGGGACCAACTACGAGCAGTACTTC
CASSGPGTNYEQYF
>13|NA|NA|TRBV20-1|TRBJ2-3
TGCAGTGCACCGGGCGCGACAACAGATACGCAGTATTTT
CSAPGATTDTQYF
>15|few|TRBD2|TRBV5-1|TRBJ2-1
TGCGCCAGCATGGTAGCGGGAGGGTCATACAATGAGCAGTTCTTC
CASMVAGGSYNEQFF
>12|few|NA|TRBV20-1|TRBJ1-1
TGCAGTGCATCACCGGGCCAAAGGGTGACTTTCTTT
CSASPGQRVTFF